What follows are 18 T cell receptor beta chains derived from one specimen sequenced in a study of cytotoxic CD8 clonotypes in ibrutinib-treated CLL (dated by TCRdb to about 2021). The label giving this sample's time point can be read as: roughly 25 months on ibrutinib. The library was produced with the immunoSEQ multiplex PCR assay. TCRdb obtained this table from immuneACCESS and retained in-frame rearrangements with V and J assigned. These tables miss some clones; where compared with another copy, unresolved V genes account for less than half of the shortfall, and the remainder is unexplained. The table for this sample lists 150,000 or so clones; about 80% of them were counted only once. The ten largest account for about 4.7% of the sample. The specimen was PBMCs, collected after 24 months of ibrutinib treatment. The receptors come from a human donor with chronic lymphocytic leukemia.

The chain has TRBV7-9 and TRBJ1-4, with 7 bases identical to TRBD1. The length of the CDR3 is 16 residues. With 3 bases clipped from V and 3 bases from J, the junction kept 7 bases outside the gene matches. Germline V gene lookup returns CDR1 SEHNR and CDR2 FQNEAQ (reference sequence). The DNA of the CDR3 is TGTGCCAGCAGCTTGAGTCCCGGGACAGCTAATGAAAAACTGTTTTTT. Encoded protein: CASSLSPGTANEKLFF.

In this sample, this clone turned up once. The chain recombines TRBV28 with TRBJ2-5; TRBD2 matches 7 bases. The CDR3 contains 15 residues. Trimming took 5 bases from V and 2 from J; bases not matched to a gene: 8. CDR1 MDHEN and CDR2 SYDVKM come from the germline V gene. The CDR3 coding sequence is TGTGCCAGCAGTACCCGGGGGGAAGGTCAAGAGACCCAGTACTTC. Amino acids: CASSTRGEGQETQYF. Drawing the rest from reference TRBV28 and TRBJ2-5, the complete variable domain is DVKVTQSSRYLVKRTGEKVFLECVQDMDHENMFWYRQDPGLGLRLIYFSYDVKMKEKGDIPEGYSVSREKKERFSLILESASTNQTSMYLCASSTRGEGQETQYFGPGTRLLVL.

The rearrangement joins TRBV5-1 to TRBJ2-3; 11 bases fit TRBD1. Germline values: CDR1 SGHRS, CDR2 YFSETQ. The trim removed 5 bases at V and 6 bases at J, leaving 5 bases unmatched. The CDR3 spans 14 residues. CDR3 residues: CASSPGTGGDTQYF. The CDR3 DNA follows: TGCGCCAGCAGTCCCGGGACAGGGGGTGATACGCAGTATTTT.

The chain links TRBV7-2 to TRBJ2-1; 11 bases match TRBD2. Trimming at V came to 5 bases and at J to 4 bases, leaving 16 bases not matched to a gene. CDR3 length: 19 residues. Germline assignment: CDR1 SGHTA and CDR2 FQGNSA. CDR3 in DNA: TGTGCCAGCAGCCCGAGAGGGGGCCGAATAGCGGGAGGGTACAATGAGCAGTTCTTC. This sequence encodes CASSPRGGRIAGGYNEQFF. The full variable domain, in which reference TRBV7-2 and TRBJ2-1 provide the parts outside the CDR3, is GAGVSQSPSNKVTEKGKDVELRCDPISGHTALYWYRQSLGQGLEFLIYFQGNSAPDKSGLPSDRFSAERTGGSVSTLTIQRTQQEDSAVYLCASSPRGGRIAGGYNEQFFGPGTRLTVL.

V is TRBV29-1 and J is TRBJ2-5; 8 bases align to TRBD2. After removal of 2 bases from V and 9 bases from J, the junction contained 5 bases not matched to a gene. Germline V lookup: CDR1 SQVTM, CDR2 ANQGSEA. There are 12 residues in the CDR3. CDR3 nucleotides: TGCAGCGTTGAACTTCCGGGACTAGCCCAGTACTTC. It specifies CSVELPGLAQYF.

This clone was picked up one time. This rearrangement joins TRBV30 to TRBJ1-2; D is unresolved. Germline CDR1 GTSNPN, CDR2 SVGIG (reference sequence). This CDR3 spans 13 amino acids. Trimming stripped 1 base from V and 1 base from J, with 7 bases between. The CDR3 loop is CAWSEAHNYGYTF. DNA for the CDR3: TGTGCCTGGAGTGAGGCCCATAACTATGGCTACACCTTC.

The CDR3 DNA follows: TGTGCCAGCAGCTTAAAGGCGGAAGGAAACACCATATATTTT. It is translated as CASSLKAEGNTIYF. The genes are TRBV7-8 and TRBJ1-3, with unresolved D. The CDR3 runs 14 residues. CDR1 SGHVS and CDR2 FQNEAQ come from the germline V gene. The V end lost 2 bases, the J end lost 4 bases, and 9 bases lay between the germline ends.

This clone was seen only a few times. This chain connects TRBV13 to TRBJ1-6; 7 bases align to TRBD1. V trimming: 5 bases; J trimming: 0 bases; junction bases outside the gene matches: 7. Germline-derived CDR1 and CDR2 are PRHDT and FYEKMQ (reference sequence). The CDR3 runs to 17 residues. CDR3 in DNA: TGTGCCAGCAGCCGGGAACGGGACAGCTCCTATAATTCACCCCTCCACTTT. It codes for CASSRERDSSYNSPLHF.

About this clone: Other DNA sequences in the same sample also yield this CDR3. This chain links TRBV7-9 with TRBJ2-7; D possibly uses TRBD1 or TRBD2 (5 bases each). CDR1 and CDR2 (germline): SEHNR, FQNEAQ (reference sequence). Trimming stripped 4 bases from V and 2 bases from J, with 6 bases between. The CDR3 totals 12 residues. The CDR3 sequence is CASSSGPYEQYF. The CDR3 coding sequence is TGTGCCAGCAGCTCGGGGCCCTACGAGCAGTACTTC.

The CDR3 spells CASSYSDSDTDTQYF. CDR3 nucleotides: TGTGCCAGCAGTTACTCGGACAGCGACACAGATACGCAGTATTTT. The chain couples TRBV6-5 to TRBJ2-3; D might be TRBD1 (6 bases). This CDR3 comprises 15 residues. Germline V gene lookup returns CDR1 MNHEY and CDR2 SVGAGI. V was trimmed by 0 bases and J by 2 bases, leaving 9 bases between them.

V gene TRBV6-5 combines with J gene TRBJ1-1; D uncertain. Germline loops: CDR1 MNHEY, CDR2 SVGAGI. V lost 7 bases, J lost 1 base, and 10 bases lay in between. The CDR3 runs 13 residues. CDR3 sequence (DNA): TGTGCCAGCACCACGCGTGGGAACACTGAAGCTTTCTTT. It encodes CASTTRGNTEAFF.

V gene TRBV9 combines with J gene TRBJ1-4, with a tentative D call TRBD1 (5 bases). The CDR3 loop spans 15 amino acids. With 3 bases removed from V and 3 bases from J, the gap between germline ends came to 12 bases. Germline CDR1 SGDLS, CDR2 YYNGEE. CDR3 in DNA: TGTGCCAGCAGCGCCAGACAGAACCCTAATGAAAAACTGTTTTTT. Its protein product is CASSARQNPNEKLFF.

This chain links TRBV30 with TRBJ1-1, with D maybe TRBD1 (6 bases). The CDR3 consists of 14 residues. V gave up 4 bases and J gave up 4 bases, with 16 bases separating them. CDR1 is GTSNPN and CDR2 is SVGIG in the germline V gene (reference sequence). The CDR3 region has the DNA TGTGCCTGGACCACAGGGACGGTGAGCACTGAAGCTTTCTTT. Protein sequence: CAWTTGTVSTEAFF.

The V call is TRBV6-6, the J call TRBJ1-5; no definite D call. V was pared by 10 bases and J by 0 bases, with 13 bases between. Per the germline V gene, CDR1 is MNHNY and CDR2 is SVGAGI (reference sequence). The CDR3 runs 14 residues. CDR3 residues: CATQTTNSNQPQHF. The CDR3 DNA reads as TGTGCCACCCAGACAACAAATAGCAATCAGCCCCAGCATTTT.

Here the CDR3 DNA reads TGTGCCAGCTCACCACCTGGAAGAGTCGCTGAAGCTTTCTTT. Its translation is CASSPPGRVAEAFF. The chain is built from TRBV18 and TRBJ1-1; unclear D gene. The ends were cut back, 0 bases at V and 6 bases at J, with 11 bases in the middle. The germline V gene encodes CDR1 KGHSH and CDR2 LQKENI. The CDR3 covers 14 residues.

V and J are TRBV5-6 and TRBJ2-1; D unresolved. This CDR3 contains 17 residues. Trimming removed 0 bases from V and 0 bases from J, with 13 bases in between. CDR1 SGHDT and CDR2 YYEEEE come from the germline V gene. The CDR3 region has the DNA TGTGCCAGCAGCTTGGCGGCAGCACCCAGCTCCTACAATGAGCAGTTCTTC. It encodes CASSLAAAPSSYNEQFF.

This clone came up many times. J is TRBJ1-5 and V is TRBV30; TRBD1 might be the D (5 bases). V was cut by 1 base and J by 5 bases, with 9 bases left in between. Germline CDR1 GTSNPN, CDR2 SVGIG (reference sequence). This CDR3 region has 13 residues. CDR3 coding DNA: TGTGCCTGGAGTGCGGCGGGGGATCAGCCCCAGCATTTT. Residues: CAWSAAGDQPQHF.

J is TRBJ2-1 and V is TRBV6-5; the D is unclear. The germline V and J ends were trimmed by 2 bases and 4 bases, with 6 bases remaining between them. CDR1 MNHEY and CDR2 SVGAGI come from the germline V gene. The CDR3 consists of 13 residues. The CDR3 region has the DNA TGTGCCAGCAGTTACCCTCCATACAATGAGCAGTTCTTC. This codes for CASSYPPYNEQFF.